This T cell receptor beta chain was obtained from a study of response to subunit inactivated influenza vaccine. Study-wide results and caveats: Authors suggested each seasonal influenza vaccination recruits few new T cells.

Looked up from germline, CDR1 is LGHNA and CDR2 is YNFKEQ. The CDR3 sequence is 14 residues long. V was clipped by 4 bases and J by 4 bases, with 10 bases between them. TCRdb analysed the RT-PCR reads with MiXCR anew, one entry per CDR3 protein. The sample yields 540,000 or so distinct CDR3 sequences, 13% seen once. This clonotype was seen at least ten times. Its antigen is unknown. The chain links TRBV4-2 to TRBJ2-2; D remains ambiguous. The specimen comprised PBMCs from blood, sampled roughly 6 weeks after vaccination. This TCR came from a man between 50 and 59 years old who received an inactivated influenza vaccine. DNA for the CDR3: TGTGCCAGCAGCCGCGGTGTGGGCACCGGGGAGCTGTTTTTT. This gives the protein CASSRGVGTGELFF.